Listed below are T cell receptor beta chains from one sample, sequenced in a study of blood T cells in healthy people across ages. TCRdb recomputed calls from the 5' RACE reads with MiXCR, one row per CDR3 protein. The data show approximately 1,700,000 distinct CDR3 sequences, with 30% to 40% seen just once and roughly 23% held by the top ten. The sample taken for sequencing was blood. Every receptor here comes from a human donor in good health. The CDR3 runs from the conserved cysteine through the conserved F or W. Fields, in order: V gene, D gene, J gene, clone size, CDR3 DNA, CDR3 protein. A D gene is named only where the DNA matches it firmly. Some rows have no size entry. The others give once, few or many, or a class for an expanded clone.

V gene: TRBV19; D gene: TRBD1; J gene: TRBJ2-7; clone size: few; CDR3 DNA: TGTGCCAGTAGTACCCTCGGACAGGGCGGCTACGAGCAGTACTTC; CDR3 protein: CASSTLGQGGYEQYF
V gene: TRBV7-2; D gene: .; J gene: TRBJ2-7; clone size: many; CDR3 DNA: TGTGCCAGCAGCTTAACTGGGTCTCCCTACGAGCAGTACTTC; CDR3 protein: CASSLTGSPYEQYF
V gene: TRBV7-3; D gene: TRBD2; J gene: TRBJ2-2; clone size: .; CDR3 DNA: TGTGCCAGCAGCGGGGGGGGTGGCACCGGGGAGCTGTTTTTT; CDR3 protein: CASSGGGGTGELFF
V gene: TRBV7-3; D gene: .; J gene: TRBJ2-3; clone size: many; CDR3 DNA: TGTGCCAGCAGCTTAAGGGGGGGCACAGATACGCAGTATTTT; CDR3 protein: CASSLRGGTDTQYF
V gene: TRBV7-3; D gene: .; J gene: TRBJ2-2; clone size: few; CDR3 DNA: TGTGCCAGCAGCTTATCGGGCAGGGAGAACACCGGGGAGCTGTTTTTT; CDR3 protein: CASSLSGRENTGELFF
V gene: TRBV12-3/TRBV12-4; D gene: .; J gene: TRBJ2-3; clone size: .; CDR3 DNA: TGTGCCAGCAGTGTACGAGAGGGCACAGATACGCAGTATTTT; CDR3 protein: CASSVREGTDTQYF
V gene: TRBV28; D gene: TRBD1; J gene: TRBJ2-7; clone size: few; CDR3 DNA: TGTGCCACCAGGGGGACAGGAGGGGTCTACGAGCAGTACTTC; CDR3 protein: CATRGTGGVYEQYF
V gene: TRBV3-1; D gene: TRBD1; J gene: TRBJ2-7; clone size: .; CDR3 DNA: TGTGCCAGCACCCAAAGAGCAGGGGGTGCCTACGAGCAGTACTTC; CDR3 protein: CASTQRAGGAYEQYF
V gene: TRBV3-1; D gene: .; J gene: TRBJ2-7; clone size: .; CDR3 DNA: TGTGCCAGCAGCCCCAAGATGTGGGCGTCGGGGTACGAGCAGTACTTC; CDR3 protein: CASSPKMWASGYEQYF
V gene: TRBV7-3; D gene: .; J gene: TRBJ2-1; clone size: many; CDR3 DNA: TGTGCCAGCAGCTTAGACGGACACAATGAGCAGTTCTTC; CDR3 protein: CASSLDGHNEQFF
V gene: TRBV7-2; D gene: .; J gene: TRBJ2-2; clone size: .; CDR3 DNA: TGTGCCAGCAGCCCCGACAGCTCGAACACCGGGGAGCTGTTTTTT; CDR3 protein: CASSPDSSNTGELFF
V gene: TRBV28; D gene: TRBD1; J gene: TRBJ2-1; clone size: once; CDR3 DNA: TGTGCCAGCAGTTTTGTAGGTCAGGGGGTGGGTGAGCAGTTCTTC; CDR3 protein: CASSFVGQGVGEQFF
V gene: TRBV6-5; D gene: .; J gene: TRBJ2-4; clone size: .; CDR3 DNA: TGTGCCAGCAGCATCGTCCCACAGAGCTACGAACAGTACTTC; CDR3 protein: CASSIVPQSYEQYF
V gene: TRBV11-2; D gene: .; J gene: TRBJ1-1; clone size: few; CDR3 DNA: TGTGCCAGCAGCCCCAGCAAGAACACTGAAGCTTTCTTT; CDR3 protein: CASSPSKNTEAFF
V gene: TRBV3-1; D gene: .; J gene: TRBJ2-7; clone size: .; CDR3 DNA: TGTGCCAGCAGCCAGACAGGACAGTACGAGCAGTACTTC; CDR3 protein: CASSQTGQYEQYF
V gene: TRBV20-1; D gene: .; J gene: TRBJ2-3; clone size: .; CDR3 DNA: TGCAGTGCTAGTTCCGTTAGTGGGGCAGATACGCAGTATTTT; CDR3 protein: CSASSVSGADTQYF
V gene: TRBV29-1; D gene: TRBD1; J gene: TRBJ2-7; clone size: .; CDR3 DNA: TGCAGCGTCGGAGCCGGGACAGAGGCCTACAATGAGCAGTACTTC; CDR3 protein: CSVGAGTEAYNEQYF
V gene: TRBV12-3/TRBV12-4; D gene: TRBD2; J gene: TRBJ2-3; clone size: few; CDR3 DNA: TGTGCCAGCAGTTTACAGAGGACTAGTCGAGAGTATTTT; CDR3 protein: CASSLQRTSREYF